The rows below give T cell receptor beta chains drawn from one sample of a study of blood T cells in healthy people across ages. From the 5' RACE reads, TCRdb called clonotypes with MiXCR, one entry per CDR3 protein. The sample has about 1,800,000 distinct CDR3 sequences; under 30% are singletons. The sample taken for sequencing was blood. These receptors all stem from a woman aged 25 to 39 in good health. Each CDR3 is given with its conserved first and last residue. The D gene is left open where the match is weak. Rows give clone size only sometimes, using once, few, many, or a class for an expanded clone.

abundance | d_gene | j_gene | v_gene | CDR3nt | CDR3aa
NA | NA | TRBJ2-7 | TRBV2 | TGTGCCAGCAGTGCGGAGCAGGGTCGTGGCGAGCAGTACTTC | CASSAEQGRGEQYF
NA | TRBD2 | TRBJ2-5 | TRBV12-3/TRBV12-4 | TGTGCCAGCAGTTTTTACGCGGGGGGCCAAGAGACCCAGTACTTC | CASSFYAGGQETQYF
NA | TRBD2 | TRBJ2-1 | TRBV20-1 | TGCAGTGCTAAAACCACTAGAACCGGGGGGGCCTACAATGAGCAGTTCTTC | CSAKTTRTGGAYNEQFF
many | NA | TRBJ2-5 | TRBV10-3 | TGTGCCATCAGTGCACTAAACCAAGAGACCCAGTACTTC | CAISALNQETQYF
many | NA | TRBJ2-7 | TRBV4-3 | TGCGCCAGCAGCCAACTTGGAGGGGGGTTGAGCTCCTACGAGCAGTACTTC | CASSQLGGGLSSYEQYF
few | NA | TRBJ1-4 | TRBV12-5 | TGTGCTAGTGGTTTGGTAAAGGAGGTAACTAATGAAAAACTGTTTTTT | CASGLVKEVTNEKLFF
NA | NA | TRBJ2-2 | TRBV14 | TGTGCCAGTAGGACGGCAAGGAACACCGGGGAGCTGTTTTTT | CASRTARNTGELFF
many | TRBD2 | TRBJ2-1 | TRBV12-3/TRBV12-4 | TGTGCCAGCAGTTTTGACGCGGGAGGACGATACAATGAGCAGTTCTTC | CASSFDAGGRYNEQFF
NA | NA | TRBJ2-7 | TRBV7-2 | TGTGCCAGCAGCTTATACGGGGCCGGGACCTACGAGCAGTACTTC | CASSLYGAGTYEQYF
many | NA | TRBJ2-4 | TRBV4-1 | TGCGCCAGCAGCCGGCCGGGGGAACGAGAAAACATTCAGTACTTC | CASSRPGERENIQYF
NA | NA | TRBJ2-1 | TRBV11-2 | TGTGCCAGCACCCTCCCCCCGGGTTCGTACAATGAGCAGTTCTTC | CASTLPPGSYNEQFF
NA | NA | TRBJ1-4 | TRBV29-1 | TGCAGCGTTGATGAAGGGGACGAAAAACTGTTTTTT | CSVDEGDEKLFF
NA | NA | TRBJ1-2 | TRBV3-1 | TGTGCCAGCAGCCGACTTGAGGGCGGCTACACCTTC | CASSRLEGGYTF